This T cell receptor (beta chain) is from a study of cytomegalovirus exposure and HLA in healthy donors. The CDR3 sequence is 17 residues long. The germline gives CDR1 SGHRS, CDR2 YFSETQ. V shed 0 bases and J shed 7 bases, with 19 bases lying between them. 13 Jbeta primers and 60 Vbeta primers were used for the PCR. The method was immunoSEQ multiplex PCR; TCRdb's version includes in-frame clones alone and lacks a portion of them. The table shows some 180,000 clones, with about 77% occurring only once. The chain carries TRBV5-1 and TRBJ1-4; D might be TRBD1 (6 bases). Sample: PBMCs. This clonotype was sampled from a woman aged 25 to 39 in good health and CMV-seropositive. CDR3 amino acids: CASSLARSGAIGEKLFF. The CDR3 DNA reads TGCGCCAGCAGCTTGGCCCGTTCAGGGGCGATCGGTGAAAAACTGTTTTTT. The whole variable domain, filled in from reference TRBV5-1 and TRBJ1-4, reads KAGVTQTPRYLIKTRGQQVTLSCSPISGHRSVSWYQQTPGQGLQFLFEYFSETQRNKGNFPGRFSGRQFSNSRSEMNVSTLELGDSALYLCASSLARSGAIGEKLFFGSGTQLSVL.